This T cell receptor beta chain stems from a study of blood T cell repertoires in COVID-19. In the study overall: The origin of the acute and convalescent COVID-19 samples was the United States, Italy and Spain. T cells, B-cell-depleted T cells, or PBMCs supplied cDNA or gDNA.

Original analysis: The assay estimated nucleated cells by amplifying reference gene primers. The table came from immunoSEQ multiplex PCR; TCRdb's copy has only in-frame clones and leaves some out. Clonal size and the V and J genes are those of that table, whereas D and trimming came from the DNA. The repertoire holds around 130,000 clones, 88% seen once, with more than 2% in the top ten. The junction had 8 bases not matched to a gene; V was cut back by 7 bases and J by 6 bases. The V gene's germline CDR1 is MDHEN and CDR2 SYDVKM. The CDR3 has 14 residues. Sample: peripheral blood. This chain uses TRBV28 with TRBJ2-5, with 10 bases that match TRBD1. The clonotype was recovered from a man aged 70-80 years with active COVID-19. CDR3 DNA sequence: TGTGCCAGCAACACGGGACAGGGGACCAAGACCCAGTACTTC. This sequence encodes CASNTGQGTKTQYF.